Following are 18 T cell receptor beta chains from one sample sequenced in a study of cytotoxic CD8 clonotypes in ibrutinib-treated CLL (dated by TCRdb to the early 2020s). Receptor amplification or capture employed the immunoSEQ multiplex PCR assay. The table was pulled from immuneACCESS by TCRdb, which kept in-frame rearrangements only. Such tables lose some clones; where checked, under half of the loss comes from unresolved V genes, and the rest has no known cause. This sample is represented by around 150,000 clones; around 84% of them were singletons. The ten most abundant clones make up 6.5% to 8% of the sample. The sample was PBMCs, taken after 36 months of ibrutinib treatment. The source is a human donor with chronic lymphocytic leukemia.

The V call is TRBV27, the J call TRBJ2-6; D gene uncertain. The CDR3 length is 13 residues. Between the trimmed V and J ends, which lost 0 bases and 13 bases, there was a span of 10 bases. CDR1 and CDR2 (germline): MNHEY, SMNVEV (reference sequence). The CDR3 spells CASSLSGPWVLTF. The DNA for the CDR3 is TGTGCCAGCAGTTTATCAGGTCCCTGGGTCCTGACTTTC.

The chain carries TRBV2 and TRBJ1-2; D not certain. This CDR3 has 14 residues. V was clipped by 8 bases and J by 4 bases, with 17 bases between them. The V gene's germline CDR1 is SNHLY and CDR2 FYNNEI. CDR3 in amino acids: CASSLKSTAYGYTF. CDR3 nucleotide sequence: TGTGCCAGCTCCCTAAAAAGCACTGCCTATGGCTACACCTTC.

With respect to this clone: Other nucleotide sequences from this sample produce the same CDR3. The chain recombines TRBV30 with TRBJ1-5; 7 bases are a match to TRBD1. The CDR3 length is 14 residues. The germline CDR1 and CDR2 sequences are GTSNPN and SVGIG (reference sequence). V gave up 5 bases and J gave up 4 bases; unmatched junction bases: 8. CDR3 amino acids: CAWSNRGGNQPQHF. For the CDR3, the DNA is TGTGCCTGGTCAAACAGGGGCGGGAATCAGCCCCAGCATTTT.

This sequence joins TRBV6-5 and TRBJ2-7, with 10 positions matching TRBD2. Germline V gives CDR1 MNHEY, CDR2 SVGAGI. The CDR3 loop spans 14 amino acids. Trimming removed 6 bases from V and 2 bases from J; junction bases left unmatched: 4. In DNA form, the CDR3 reads TGTGCCAGCAGCACTAGCGGGGTTACCTACGAGCAGTACTTC. Translation gives CASSTSGVTYEQYF.

In DNA, the CDR3 is TGTGCCAGCAGCTTGGTGGCGGTAAAATCTGGAAACACCATATATTTT. Translating gives CASSLVAVKSGNTIYF. This chain joins TRBV5-6 and TRBJ1-3; D not certain. CDR1 SGHDT and CDR2 YYEEEE come from the germline V gene. V was clipped by 0 bases and J by 1 base, with 11 bases between them. CDR3 length: 16 amino acids.

The chain uses TRBV5-1 and TRBJ1-5, with D uncertain. Trimming took off 4 bases at V and 2 bases at J, with 10 bases between the two ends. This CDR3 comprises 14 residues. Per the germline V gene, CDR1 is SGHRS and CDR2 is YFSETQ. The CDR3 protein is CASSISPGNQPQHF. For the CDR3, the DNA is TGCGCCAGCAGCATTTCCCCAGGCAATCAGCCCCAGCATTTT.

This clone was seen a few times. The J gene is TRBJ2-7, the V gene TRBV5-4, with 9 positions matching TRBD1. V lost 4 bases, J lost 3 bases, and 5 bases stayed unmatched. This CDR3 has 14 residues. In germline, CDR1 is SGHNT, CDR2 YYREEE (reference sequence). In DNA form, the CDR3 reads TGTGCCAGCAGCGCGGGACAGGGCCTCTACGAGCAGTACTTC. This encodes CASSAGQGLYEQYF.

The chain is built from TRBV18 and TRBJ1-2; no clear D. V lost 1 base and J 6 bases, leaving 6 bases between the germline ends. CDR1 and CDR2 (germline): KGHSH, LQKENI. The CDR3 covers 12 residues. The CDR3 is CASSPRSDGYTF. For the CDR3, the DNA is TGTGCCAGCTCACCACGGAGCGATGGCTACACCTTC. The variable domain in full, completed from reference TRBV18 and TRBJ1-2, reads NAGVMQNPRHLVRRRGQEARLRCSPMKGHSHVYWYRQLPEEGLKFMVYLQKENIIDESGMPKERFSAEFPKEGPSILRIQQVVRGDSAAYFCASSPRSDGYTFGSGTRLTVV.

The chain couples TRBV11-2 to TRBJ2-7; the D gene could be TRBD1 or TRBD2 (5 bases each). V was shortened by 5 bases and J by 2 bases, with 13 bases between the two germline ends. The CDR3 extends over 14 amino acids. CDR1 and CDR2 from the germline V gene are SGHAT and FQNNGV. The CDR3: CASSTPRGTYEQYF. The DNA of the CDR3 is TGTGCCAGCAGCACCCCGAGGGGTACCTACGAGCAGTACTTC.

Only a few counts were recorded for this clone. The chain recombines TRBV5-6 with TRBJ1-5, with 8 bases fitting TRBD1. The germline V gene encodes CDR1 SGHDT and CDR2 YYEEEE. This CDR3 is 13 amino acids long. The J segment lost 7 bases and the V segment lost 4 bases, leaving 4 bases of the junction unmatched. In nucleotides, the CDR3 is TGTGCCAGCAGCCGCGACAGGGGACAGCCCCAGCATTTT. It specifies CASSRDRGQPQHF. The full variable domain, with the rest looked up from reference TRBV5-6 and TRBJ1-5, is DAGVTQSPTHLIKTRGQQVTLRCSPKSGHDTVSWYQQALGQGPQFIFQYYEEEERQRGNFPDRFSGHQFPNYSSELNVNALLLGDSALYLCASSRDRGQPQHFGDGTRLSIL.

Worth noting for this clone: The junction and the germline gene differ at one end; a read error may be behind it. This sequence joins TRBV15 and TRBJ1-2, with 9 bases aligning to TRBD1. CDR1 is LNHNV and CDR2 is YYDKDF in the germline V gene (reference sequence). The CDR3 runs to 14 residues. The CDR3, as DNA: TGTGCCACCAGTAGAGACAGGGGGACATATGGCTACACCTTC. This codes for CATSRDRGTYGYTF. The variable domain in full, with the rest retrieved from reference TRBV15 and TRBJ1-2, is DAMVIQNPRYQVTQFGKPVTLSCSQTLNHNVMYWYQQKSSQAPKLLFHYYDKDFNNEADTPDNFQSRRPNTSFCFLDIRSPGLGDTAMYLCATSRDRGTYGYTFGSGTRLTVV.

The chain couples TRBV11-2 to TRBJ1-1; 8 bases are shared with TRBD1. The CDR3 sequence is 15 residues long. After removal of 1 base from V and 4 bases from J, the junction contained 5 bases not matched to a gene. The V gene's germline CDR1 is SGHAT and CDR2 FQNNGV. The CDR3 sequence: CASSLAGGLGTEAFF. CDR3 nucleotides: TGTGCCAGCAGCTTAGCAGGGGGCTTGGGCACTGAAGCTTTCTTT.

CDR3: CASSLGGQQRSTDTQYF. The DNA of the CDR3 is TGTGCCAGCAGCTTAGGCGGACAGCAGAGGTCCACAGATACGCAGTATTTT. V is TRBV7-9 and J is TRBJ2-3; D may be TRBD1 (6 bases). V was shortened by 1 base and J by 2 bases, with 16 bases between the two germline ends. The germline gives CDR1 SEHNR, CDR2 FQNEAQ (reference sequence). The CDR3 has 17 residues.

The chain uses TRBV28 and TRBJ2-7, with D possibly matching TRBD2 (5 bases). CDR1 is MDHEN, CDR2 SYDVKM, per germline. Between the trimmed V and J ends, which lost 5 bases and 7 bases, there was a span of 15 bases. This CDR3 is built from 13 residues. The CDR3 nucleotides are TGTGCCAGCAGTGCCGGAGGAGTGAGGGAGCAGTACTTC. Residues: CASSAGGVREQYF.

V usage is TRBV6-5 and J usage is TRBJ1-5, with D unclear. Trimming removed 6 bases at V and 2 bases at J, with 14 bases between. Germline V CDR1 and CDR2: MNHEY, SVGAGI. There are 15 residues in the CDR3. CDR3 amino acids: CASREFTRGNQPQHF. The CDR3 coding sequence is TGTGCCAGCAGGGAGTTCACCCGGGGCAATCAGCCCCAGCATTTT.

This clone was seen only once. V is TRBV11-2 and J is TRBJ2-1, with D perhaps matching TRBD2 (6 bases). Germline CDR1 reads SGHAT; CDR2 reads FQNNGV. The CDR3 is 15 amino acids. Trimming removed 1 base at V and 2 bases at J, with 9 bases between. The CDR3 here is CASSLVSGAYNEQFF. DNA for the CDR3: TGTGCCAGCAGCTTAGTTAGCGGAGCCTACAATGAGCAGTTCTTC.

The rearrangement joins TRBV7-8 to TRBJ1-2, with TRBD1 as a possible D gene (5 bases). The CDR3 totals 15 residues. Germline assignment: CDR1 SGHVS and CDR2 FQNEAQ. Trimming removed 5 bases at V and 2 bases at J, with 15 bases between. CDR3 protein: CASSHRSYRNYGYTF. In DNA, the CDR3 is TGTGCCAGCAGCCATAGATCCTACAGGAACTATGGCTACACCTTC. Full variable domain (remainder filled in from reference TRBV7-8 and TRBJ1-2): GAGVSQSPRYKVAKRGQDVALRCDPISGHVSLFWYQQALGQGPEFLTYFQNEAQLDKSGLPSDRFFAERPEGSVSTLKIQRTQQEDSAVYLCASSHRSYRNYGYTFGSGTRLTVV.

The J gene is TRBJ1-5, the V gene TRBV5-4; a possible D gene is TRBD1 (6 bases). The CDR3 consists of 15 residues. From germline, CDR1 is SGHNT and CDR2 YYREEE (reference sequence). Trimming stripped 3 bases from V and 6 bases from J, with 16 bases between. CDR3 in DNA: TGTGCCAGCAGCTGGGGTGGGGGGGCCGCTCAGCCCCAGCATTTT. Translating gives CASSWGGGAAQPQHF.